The rows below give T cell receptor beta chains drawn from one sample of a study of cytomegalovirus exposure and HLA in healthy donors. Only in-frame clones appear in the TCRdb table, and some are missing; sequencing was by immunoSEQ multiplex PCR. Of 150,000 to 200,000 clones in the sample, roughly 85% were seen once. Material: PBMCs. These receptors came from a woman in her twenties or thirties in good health and CMV-seropositive. The CDR3 runs from the conserved cysteine through the conserved F or W. Fields, in order: D gene, V gene, J gene, clone size, CDR3 protein, CDR3 DNA. D genes are given only for firm matches. For some rows the clone size is stated as once, few or many, or as a class when expanded; others skip it.

>-|TRBV19|TRBJ2-7|-
CASSIAGAGEQYF
TGTGCCAGTAGTATAGCGGGAGCTGGCGAGCAGTACTTC
>TRBD2|TRBV4-1|TRBJ2-3|few
CASSRTSGGAEDTQYF
TGCGCCAGCAGCCGGACTAGCGGGGGGGCTGAAGATACGCAGTATTTT
>-|TRBV7-2|TRBJ1-2|-
CASSPKGGSANYGYTF
TGTGCCAGCAGCCCTAAAGGCGGGTCAGCGAACTATGGCTACACCTTC
>TRBD2|TRBV11-3|TRBJ2-2|few
CASSLDWVARDYLNTGELFF
TGTGCCAGCAGCTTAGATTGGGTGGCGCGGGACTACCTGAACACCGGGGAGCTGTTTTTT
>-|TRBV7-8|TRBJ1-5|-
CASSRLRTAYQPQHF
TGTGCCAGCAGCCGACTTAGGACAGCTTATCAGCCCCAGCATTTT
>-|TRBV30|TRBJ2-7|-
CACLWGGAGWEQYF
TGTGCCTGTTTATGGGGGGGGGCTGGATGGGAGCAGTACTTC
>TRBD1|TRBV10-3|TRBJ1-1|-
CAISVDRQGNTEAFF
TGTGCCATCAGTGTTGATCGACAGGGGAACACTGAAGCTTTCTTT
>-|TRBV4-1|TRBJ2-3|-
CASSQDSYSTDTQYF
TGCGCCAGCAGCCAAGATTCCTATAGCACAGATACGCAGTATTTT
>TRBD1|TRBV7-9|TRBJ1-4|-
CASSPGTGATNEKLFF
TGTGCCAGCAGCCCTGGGACAGGAGCAACTAATGAAAAACTGTTTTTT
>TRBD2|TRBV5-1|TRBJ2-7|once
CASSLWTSGTLEQYF
TGCGCCAGCAGCCTATGGACTAGCGGGACACTTGAGCAGTACTTC
>TRBD1|TRBV18|TRBJ1-2|-
CASSPIGQGRGPYGYTF
TGTGCCAGCTCACCAATAGGACAGGGGCGAGGCCCCTATGGCTACACCTTC
>-|TRBV4-3|TRBJ1-2|once
CASSQVPGAGDGYTF
TGCGCCAGCAGCCAAGTGCCGGGAGCCGGGGATGGCTACACCTTC
>-|TRBV29-1|TRBJ1-5|-
CSVIPTGLNQPQHF
TGCAGCGTTATACCGACAGGATTAAATCAGCCCCAGCATTTT
>TRBD1|TRBV2|TRBJ2-7|-
CASSRDSSYEQYF
TGTGCCAGCAGCCGGGACAGCTCCTACGAGCAGTACTTC
>TRBD1|TRBV6-7|TRBJ1-2|-
CASLVGPTGGVSGGYTF
TGTGCCAGCCTAGTAGGTCCGACAGGGGGCGTTTCGGGCGGCTACACCTTC
>-|TRBV7-9|TRBJ2-7|-
CASTYDNMGYEQYF
TGTGCCAGCACCTACGACAACATGGGCTACGAGCAGTACTTC
>-|TRBV9|TRBJ1-2|-
CASSVEPGARDGYTF
TGTGCCAGCAGCGTCGAACCAGGGGCCCGGGATGGCTACACCTTC
>-|TRBV6-6|TRBJ1-1|-
CAGGKLTRGGTEAFF
TGTGCCGGCGGTAAACTCACCCGAGGGGGCACTGAAGCTTTCTTT
>TRBD1|TRBV4-2|TRBJ2-4|-
CASSQNGQGDLNIQYF
TGTGCCAGCAGCCAAAACGGACAGGGGGATTTAAACATTCAGTACTTC
>-|TRBV5-1|TRBJ1-4|-
CASAPGGGTTNEKLFF
TGCGCCAGCGCCCCCGGCGGGGGGACAACTAATGAAAAACTGTTTTTT
>TRBD1|TRBV7-8|TRBJ1-1|-
CASSPTEGALITEAFF
TGTGCCAGCAGCCCAACCGAGGGGGCGCTTATCACTGAAGCTTTCTTT
>TRBD2|TRBV9|TRBJ2-5|-
CASSVDGGSGMVETQYF
TGTGCCAGCAGCGTAGACGGCGGAAGCGGGATGGTAGAGACCCAGTACTTC
>-|TRBV11-3|TRBJ2-2|-
CASSSSPGELFF
TGTGCCAGCAGCTCCTCCCCCGGGGAGCTGTTTTTT
>-|TRBV7-2|TRBJ2-4|-
CASSSPTAKNIQYF
TGTGCCAGCAGCTCCCCGACAGCTAAAAACATTCAGTACTTC
>-|TRBV5-5|TRBJ1-1|few
CASVETPDLNTEAFF
TGTGCCAGCGTAGAAACTCCGGACTTGAACACTGAAGCTTTCTTT
>-|TRBV18|TRBJ1-4|-
CASSPRRGTNEKLFF
TGTGCCAGCTCACCACGGCGGGGGACTAATGAAAAACTGTTTTTT
>-|TRBV2|TRBJ2-5|-
CASTEEETQYF
TGTGCCAGCACCGAGGAAGAGACCCAGTACTTC
>-|TRBV5-4|TRBJ1-4|few
CASSFWPLSPNEKLFF
TGTGCCAGCAGCTTCTGGCCTCTCAGTCCTAATGAAAAACTGTTTTTT
>TRBD2|TRBV4-3|TRBJ2-1|-
CASSLGTSGPFAAYNEQFF
TGCGCCAGCAGCCTTGGGACTAGCGGGCCATTCGCAGCCTACAATGAGCAGTTCTTC
>-|TRBV7-8|TRBJ1-4|few
CASSFEEEGKLFF
TGTGCCAGCAGCTTTGAAGAGGAGGGAAAACTGTTTTTT
>-|TRBV4-1|TRBJ1-6|-
CASSQLEESPLHF
TGCGCCAGCAGCCAACTCGAGGAATCACCCCTCCACTTT
>-|TRBV4-3|TRBJ2-1|-
CASGSYNEQFF
TGCGCCAGCGGGAGCTACAATGAGCAGTTCTTC
>-|TRBV29-1|TRBJ2-6|-
CSVDQRGSAGANVLTF
TGCAGCGTTGATCAGCGAGGGAGCGCTGGGGCCAACGTCCTGACTTTC
>TRBD2|TRBV28|TRBJ2-1|-
CASSLNTGLVNDEQFF
TGTGCCAGCAGTTTGAATACGGGACTAGTGAACGATGAGCAGTTCTTC
>-|TRBV18|TRBJ2-5|-
CASSDRDLGSKETQYF
TGTGCCAGCTCTGACAGGGACCTCGGGAGCAAGGAGACCCAGTACTTC
>TRBD1|TRBV7-8|TRBJ2-7|-
CASSQTTGTGDEQYF
TGTGCCAGCAGCCAAACCACCGGGACAGGGGACGAGCAGTACTTC
>-|TRBV6-4|TRBJ1-6|-
CASSERQGSSPLHF
TGTGCCAGCAGTGAGCGGCAGGGTAGCTCACCCCTCCACTTT
>-|TRBV7-9|TRBJ2-7|-
CASSLGGGLSYEQYF
TGTGCCAGCAGCTTAGGAGGTGGTCTTTCCTACGAGCAGTACTTC
>TRBD2|TRBV7-2|TRBJ2-3|few
CASSLTSVSTDTQYF
TGTGCCAGCAGCCTGACTAGCGTAAGCACAGATACGCAGTATTTT
>-|TRBV14|TRBJ2-4|-
CASSHSTRGAKNIQYF
TGTGCCAGCAGCCATTCGACAAGGGGGGCCAAAAACATTCAGTACTTC
>TRBD2|TRBV7-8|TRBJ2-2|-
CASIQGVAGETGELFF
TGTGCCAGCATCCAAGGGGTAGCGGGAGAAACCGGGGAGCTGTTTTTT
>-|TRBV2|TRBJ2-5|-
CASSSRRQGMGETQYF
TGTGCCAGCAGTTCTAGGAGGCAGGGGATGGGAGAGACCCAGTACTTC
>-|TRBV15|TRBJ2-3|-
CATSRDGTGLNTDTQYF
TGTGCCACCAGCAGAGATGGCACAGGGTTGAACACAGATACGCAGTATTTT
>-|TRBV10-3|TRBJ2-7|-
CATRVQDSYEQYF
TGTGCCACCCGGGTACAGGACTCCTACGAGCAGTACTTC
>TRBD1|TRBV19|TRBJ1-5|few
CASRRRGQGGNQPQHF
TGTGCCAGTAGGAGGCGCGGACAGGGAGGCAATCAGCCCCAGCATTTT
>-|TRBV4-2|TRBJ1-5|-
CASSQERQGRGNQPQHF
TGTGCCAGCAGCCAAGAGAGGCAGGGGAGAGGCAATCAGCCCCAGCATTTT